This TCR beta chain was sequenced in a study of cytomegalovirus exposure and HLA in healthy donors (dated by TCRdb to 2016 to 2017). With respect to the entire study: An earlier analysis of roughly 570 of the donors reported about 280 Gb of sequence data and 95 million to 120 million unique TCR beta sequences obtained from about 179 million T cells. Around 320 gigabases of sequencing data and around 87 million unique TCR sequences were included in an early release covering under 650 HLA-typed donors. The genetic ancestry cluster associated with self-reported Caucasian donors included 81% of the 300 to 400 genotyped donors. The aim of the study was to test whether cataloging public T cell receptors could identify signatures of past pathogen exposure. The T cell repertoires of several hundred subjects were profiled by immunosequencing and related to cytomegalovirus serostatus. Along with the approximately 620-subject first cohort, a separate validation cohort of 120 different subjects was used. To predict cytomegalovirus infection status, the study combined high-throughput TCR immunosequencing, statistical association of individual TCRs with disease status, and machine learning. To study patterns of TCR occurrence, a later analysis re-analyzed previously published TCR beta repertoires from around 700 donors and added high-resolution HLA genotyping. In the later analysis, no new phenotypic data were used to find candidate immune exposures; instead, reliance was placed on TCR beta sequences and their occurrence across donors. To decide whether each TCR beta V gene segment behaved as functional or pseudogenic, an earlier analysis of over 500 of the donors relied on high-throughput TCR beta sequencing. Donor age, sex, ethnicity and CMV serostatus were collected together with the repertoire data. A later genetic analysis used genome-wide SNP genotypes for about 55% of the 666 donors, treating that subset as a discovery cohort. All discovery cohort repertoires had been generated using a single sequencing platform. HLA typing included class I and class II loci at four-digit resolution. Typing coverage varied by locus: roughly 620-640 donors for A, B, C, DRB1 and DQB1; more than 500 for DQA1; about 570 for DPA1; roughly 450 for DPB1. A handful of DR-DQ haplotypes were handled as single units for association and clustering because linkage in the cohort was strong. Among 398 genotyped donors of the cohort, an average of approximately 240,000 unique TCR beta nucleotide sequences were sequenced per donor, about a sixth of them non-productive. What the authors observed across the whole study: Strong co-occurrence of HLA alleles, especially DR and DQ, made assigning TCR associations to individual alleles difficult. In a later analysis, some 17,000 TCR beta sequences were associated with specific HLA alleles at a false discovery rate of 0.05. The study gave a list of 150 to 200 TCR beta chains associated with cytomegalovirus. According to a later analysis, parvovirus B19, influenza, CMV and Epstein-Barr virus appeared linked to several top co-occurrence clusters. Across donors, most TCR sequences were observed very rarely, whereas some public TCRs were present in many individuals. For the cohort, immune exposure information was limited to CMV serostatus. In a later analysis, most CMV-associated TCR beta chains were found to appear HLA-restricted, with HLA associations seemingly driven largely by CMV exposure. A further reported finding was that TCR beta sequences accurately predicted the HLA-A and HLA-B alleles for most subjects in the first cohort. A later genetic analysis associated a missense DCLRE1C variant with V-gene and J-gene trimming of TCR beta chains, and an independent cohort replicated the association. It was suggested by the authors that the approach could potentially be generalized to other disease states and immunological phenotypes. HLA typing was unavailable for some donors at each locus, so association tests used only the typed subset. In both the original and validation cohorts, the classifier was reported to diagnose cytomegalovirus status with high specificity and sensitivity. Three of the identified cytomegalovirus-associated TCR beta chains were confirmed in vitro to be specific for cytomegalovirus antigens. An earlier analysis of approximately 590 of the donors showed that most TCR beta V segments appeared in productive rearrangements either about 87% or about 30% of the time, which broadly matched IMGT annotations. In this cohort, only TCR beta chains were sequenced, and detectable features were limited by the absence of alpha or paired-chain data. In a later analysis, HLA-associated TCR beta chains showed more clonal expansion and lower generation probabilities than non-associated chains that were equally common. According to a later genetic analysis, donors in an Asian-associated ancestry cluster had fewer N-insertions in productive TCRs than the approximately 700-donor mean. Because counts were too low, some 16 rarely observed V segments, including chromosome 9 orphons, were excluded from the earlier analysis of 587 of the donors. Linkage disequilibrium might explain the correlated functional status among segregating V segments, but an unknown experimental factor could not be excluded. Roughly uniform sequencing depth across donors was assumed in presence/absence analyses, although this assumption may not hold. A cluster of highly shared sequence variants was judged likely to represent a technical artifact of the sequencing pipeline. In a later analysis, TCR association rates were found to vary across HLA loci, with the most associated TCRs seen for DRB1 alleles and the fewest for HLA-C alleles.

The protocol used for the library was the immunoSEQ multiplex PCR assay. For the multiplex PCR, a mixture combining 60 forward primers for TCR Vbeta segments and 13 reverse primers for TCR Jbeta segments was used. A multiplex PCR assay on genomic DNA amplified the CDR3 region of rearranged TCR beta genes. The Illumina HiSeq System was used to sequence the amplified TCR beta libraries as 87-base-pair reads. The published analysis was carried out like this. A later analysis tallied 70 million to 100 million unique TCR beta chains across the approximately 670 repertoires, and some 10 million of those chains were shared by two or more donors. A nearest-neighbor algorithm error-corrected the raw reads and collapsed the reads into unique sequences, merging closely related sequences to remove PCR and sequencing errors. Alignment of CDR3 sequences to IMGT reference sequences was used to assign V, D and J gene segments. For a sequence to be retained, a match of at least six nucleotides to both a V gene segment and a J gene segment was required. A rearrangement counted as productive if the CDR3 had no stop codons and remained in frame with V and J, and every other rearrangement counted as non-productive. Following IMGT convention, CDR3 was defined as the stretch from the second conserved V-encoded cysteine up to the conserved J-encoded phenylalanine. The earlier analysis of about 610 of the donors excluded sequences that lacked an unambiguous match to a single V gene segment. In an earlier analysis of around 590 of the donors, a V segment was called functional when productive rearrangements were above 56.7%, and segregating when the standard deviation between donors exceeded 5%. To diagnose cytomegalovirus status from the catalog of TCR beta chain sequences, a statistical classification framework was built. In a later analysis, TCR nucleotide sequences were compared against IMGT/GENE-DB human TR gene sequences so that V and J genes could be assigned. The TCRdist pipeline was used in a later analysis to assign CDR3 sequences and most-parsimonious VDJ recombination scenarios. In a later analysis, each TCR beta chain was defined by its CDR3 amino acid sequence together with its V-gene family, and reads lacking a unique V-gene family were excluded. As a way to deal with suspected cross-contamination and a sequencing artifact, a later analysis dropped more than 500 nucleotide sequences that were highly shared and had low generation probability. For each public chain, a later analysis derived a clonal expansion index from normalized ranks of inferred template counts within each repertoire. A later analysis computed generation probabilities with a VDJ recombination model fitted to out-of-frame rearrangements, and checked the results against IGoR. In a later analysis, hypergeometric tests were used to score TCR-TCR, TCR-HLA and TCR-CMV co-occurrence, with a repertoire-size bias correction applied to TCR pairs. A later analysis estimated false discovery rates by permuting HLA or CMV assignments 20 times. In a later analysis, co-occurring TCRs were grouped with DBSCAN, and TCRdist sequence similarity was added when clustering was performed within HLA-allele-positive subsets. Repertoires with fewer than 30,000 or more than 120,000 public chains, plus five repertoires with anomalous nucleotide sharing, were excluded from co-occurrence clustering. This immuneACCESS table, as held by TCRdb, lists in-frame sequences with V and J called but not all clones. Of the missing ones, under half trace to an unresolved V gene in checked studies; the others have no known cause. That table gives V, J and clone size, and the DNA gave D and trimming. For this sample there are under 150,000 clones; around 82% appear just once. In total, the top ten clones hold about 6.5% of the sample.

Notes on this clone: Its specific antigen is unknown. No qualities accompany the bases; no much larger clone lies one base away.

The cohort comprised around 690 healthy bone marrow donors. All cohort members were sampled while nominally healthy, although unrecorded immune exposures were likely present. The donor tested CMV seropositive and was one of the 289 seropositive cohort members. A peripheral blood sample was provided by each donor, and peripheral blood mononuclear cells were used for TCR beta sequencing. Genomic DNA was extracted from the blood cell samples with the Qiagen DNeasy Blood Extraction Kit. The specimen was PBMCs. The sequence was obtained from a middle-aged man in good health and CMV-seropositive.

The CDR3 region has the sequence CASSLFGGNQPQHF. The DNA sequence is as follows: TGTGCCAGCAGTCTCTTCGGAGGGAATCAGCCCCAGCATTTT. The sequence links TRBV27 to TRBJ1-5; the D gene lacks a confident call. The CDR1 and CDR2 encoded by the germline V gene (reference sequence) are MNHEY and SMNVEV. V gives up 5 bases and J gives up 4 bases, and the segment between their germline ends measures 12 bases. From its cysteine to its phenylalanine, the CDR3 spans 14 amino acids. The DNA shown is the 42-base CDR3, in frame from base 1.